The 30 T cell receptor beta chains below come from one sample, sequenced in a study of cytomegalovirus exposure and HLA in healthy donors. The PCR employed 60 Vbeta primers together with 13 Jbeta primers. Method: immunoSEQ multiplex PCR; TCRdb's copy keeps in-frame clones and lacks some. The data contain some 90,000 clones, around four fifths of them seen just once; the ten biggest clones take up about 3%. The sample consisted of PBMCs. The receptors were gathered from a middle-aged woman in good health and CMV-seronegative.

This chain connects TRBV6-1 to TRBJ2-1, with 10 bases identical to TRBD2. With V trimmed by 5 bases and J by 10 bases, 11 bases remained unmatched. The CDR3 covers 15 residues. Germline assignment: CDR1 MNHNS and CDR2 SASEGT. The CDR3 nucleotides read TGTGCCAGCAGTTTAGCGGGGGGCGTACGAGACGAGCAGTTCTTC. Its translation is CASSLAGGVRDEQFF.

This chain joins TRBV27 and TRBJ2-7; the match to TRBD1 covers 11 bases. The CDR3 is 15 amino acids. With 4 bases clipped from V and 2 bases from J, the junction kept 4 bases outside the gene matches. The germline V gene has CDR1 MNHEY and CDR2 SMNVEV (reference sequence). The DNA for the CDR3 is TGTGCCAGCAGTTCACCGGGACAGGGGGCCTACGAGCAGTACTTC. Amino acid sequence: CASSSPGQGAYEQYF.

This chain joins TRBV27 and TRBJ2-1; 10 positions agree with TRBD2. Germline V gene lookup returns CDR1 MNHEY and CDR2 SMNVEV (reference sequence). The V gene end was trimmed by 6 bases and the J gene end by 7 bases; junction bases not matched to a gene: 15. The CDR3 runs to 17 residues. CDR3 loop: CASRVHQSSGSRNEQFF. Here the CDR3 DNA reads TGTGCCAGCAGAGTCCACCAATCTAGCGGGAGTAGAAATGAGCAGTTCTTC.

This chain connects TRBV5-1 to TRBJ1-1; D unresolved. The V gene's germline CDR1 is SGHRS and CDR2 YFSETQ. Trimming removed 0 bases from V and 2 bases from J, with 8 bases in between. The CDR3 contains 14 residues. For the CDR3, the DNA is TGCGCCAGCAGCTTGGGGAGGTCAAACACTGAAGCTTTCTTT. Translated, it gives CASSLGRSNTEAFF.

This clone was counted only a few times. J is TRBJ2-7 and V is TRBV6-1; D possibly corresponds to TRBD2 (6 bases). V was cut by 5 bases and J by 6 bases, with 14 bases left in between. Looked up from germline, CDR1 is MNHNS and CDR2 is SASEGT. There are 13 residues in the CDR3. The CDR3 nucleotides are TGTGCCAGCAGTCGGGGACTTACGGGCGAGCAGTACTTC. Its translation is CASSRGLTGEQYF.

J is TRBJ1-2 and V is TRBV2, with D possibly matching TRBD1 (5 bases). Trimming stripped 6 bases from V and 0 bases from J, with 14 bases between. The germline gives CDR1 SNHLY, CDR2 FYNNEI. CDR3 length equals 15 residues. This CDR3 reads CASRGLHGTNYGYTF. The CDR3 region has the DNA TGTGCCAGCAGGGGGCTACACGGCACTAACTATGGCTACACCTTC. Together with reference TRBV2 and TRBJ1-2, the CDR3 gives the full variable domain: EPEVTQTPSHQVTQMGQEVILRCVPISNHLYFYWYRQILGQKVEFLVSFYNNEISEKSEIFDDQFSVERPDGSNFTLKIRSTKLEDSAMYFCASRGLHGTNYGYTFGSGTRLTVV.

Here the CDR3 reads CASDPGVTYEQYF. CDR3 DNA: TGTGCCAGCGATCCAGGGGTCACCTACGAGCAGTACTTC. The chain is built from TRBV6-1 and TRBJ2-5, with D tentatively TRBD1 (6 bases). The J call could be wrong; TRBJ2-7 is a better fit for the DNA end. This CDR3 is 13 amino acids long. From germline, CDR1 is MNHNS and CDR2 SASEGT.

V usage is TRBV6-5 and J usage is TRBJ2-7; TRBD1 matches at 11 bases. Per the germline V gene, CDR1 is MNHEY and CDR2 is SVGAGI. The CDR3 extends over 15 amino acids. The J segment lost 2 bases and the V segment lost 8 bases, leaving 8 bases of the junction unmatched. The CDR3 protein is CASVGQGADAYEQYF. Written as DNA, the CDR3 is TGTGCCAGCGTTGGACAGGGGGCGGACGCCTACGAGCAGTACTTC.

The chain carries TRBV27 and TRBJ1-2; tentative D call: TRBD1 (6 bases). V lost 6 bases and J lost 1, with 18 bases in between. CDR3 size: 16 residues. The germline gives CDR1 MNHEY, CDR2 SMNVEV (reference sequence). The DNA for the CDR3 is TGTGCCAGCAGAGGGCAGGGGTTGACTCATAACTATGGCTACACCTTC. Translated, it gives CASRGQGLTHNYGYTF.

The rearrangement joins TRBV28 to TRBJ1-5; 7 bases fit TRBD1. Unmatched junction bases numbered 8, after V lost 2 bases and J lost 4 bases. From germline, CDR1 is MDHEN and CDR2 SYDVKM. This CDR3 is 16 amino acids long. In DNA form, the CDR3 reads TGTGCCAGCAGTTTAGGGACGGGACAGAGGAATCAGCCCCAGCATTTT. Protein: CASSLGTGQRNQPQHF. Complete variable domain (other parts from reference TRBV28 and TRBJ1-5): DVKVTQSSRYLVKRTGEKVFLECVQDMDHENMFWYRQDPGLGLRLIYFSYDVKMKEKGDIPEGYSVSREKKERFSLILESASTNQTSMYLCASSLGTGQRNQPQHFGDGTRLSIL.

The chain joins TRBV5-1 to TRBJ2-7; 10 bases are shared with TRBD2. The CDR3 loop spans 16 amino acids. Germline CDR1 and CDR2: SGHRS and YFSETQ. V lost 6 bases to trimming and J lost 0 bases; unmatched junction nucleotides: 9. The CDR3 reads CASTTGTSVFSYEQYF. The CDR3 DNA follows: TGCGCCAGCACAACCGGGACTAGCGTCTTCTCCTACGAGCAGTACTTC.

The chain employs TRBV9 and TRBJ1-1; 9 positions agree with TRBD1. The CDR3 is 17 amino acids. V lost 4 bases, J lost 4 bases, and 14 bases stayed unmatched. CDR1 is SGDLS and CDR2 is YYNGEE in the germline V gene. The DNA of the CDR3 is TGTGCCAGCAGCCCCCTCGCGGGACAGGGAGGGTTCACTGAAGCTTTCTTT. This gives the protein CASSPLAGQGGFTEAFF.

In its sample, this clone was seen a few times. The same CDR3 also results from other DNA sequences found in this sample. The genes are TRBV7-6 and TRBJ1-2; maybe TRBD1 (6 bases). The CDR3 is made up of 16 amino acids. Germline V gives CDR1 SGHVS, CDR2 FNYEAQ. V lost 5 bases and J lost 8, with 24 bases in between. CDR3 region: CASSPEGGRGARGYTF. The CDR3, as DNA: TGTGCCAGCAGCCCCGAAGGGGGTCGGGGAGCCAGGGGCTACACCTTC.

This clone showed up just once. J is TRBJ1-2 and V is TRBV19; D gene unclear. The CDR3 is 15 residues long. Germline V gene lookup returns CDR1 LNHDA and CDR2 SQIVND (reference sequence). V lost 2 bases and J 2 bases, leaving 12 bases between the germline ends. The CDR3 sequence is CASSIKQATNYGYTF. CDR3 bases: TGTGCCAGTAGTATAAAGCAGGCCACCAACTATGGCTACACCTTC.

V and J are TRBV30 and TRBJ1-2, with D unclear. Between the trimmed V and J ends, which lost 3 bases and 4 bases, there was a span of 12 bases. CDR3 size: 13 residues. In germline, CDR1 is GTSNPN, CDR2 SVGIG (reference sequence). The chain's CDR3 is CAWSPREVYGYTF. DNA of the CDR3: TGTGCCTGGAGCCCCCGGGAGGTCTATGGCTACACCTTC. Full variable domain (outside the CDR3, taken from reference TRBV30 and TRBJ1-2): SQTIHQWPATLVQPVGSPLSLECTVEGTSNPNLYWYRQAAGRGLQLLFYSVGIGQISSEVPQNLSASRPQDRQFILSSKKLLLSDSGFYLCAWSPREVYGYTFGSGTRLTVV.

The chain links TRBV5-1 to TRBJ2-4, with 12 bases fitting TRBD2. J lost 0 bases, V lost 0 bases, and 7 bases had no gene match. The V gene's germline CDR1 is SGHRS and CDR2 YFSETQ. The CDR3 covers 19 residues. The CDR3 loop reads CASSLVPSGRAEAKNIQYF. The CDR3, as DNA: TGCGCCAGCAGCTTGGTTCCTAGCGGGAGGGCGGAAGCCAAAAACATTCAGTACTTC.

The chain carries TRBV20-1 and TRBJ2-1; TRBD2 might be the D (5 bases). V lost 7 bases, J lost 9 bases, and 10 bases lay in between. This CDR3 has 10 residues. The germline V gene has CDR1 DFQATT and CDR2 SNEGSKA (reference sequence). The CDR3 region has the DNA TGCAGTGTTAAACGGGGTGAGCAGTTCTTC. Amino acid sequence: CSVKRGEQFF.

The rearrangement uses TRBV10-3 and TRBJ1-5; the D gene is possibly TRBD1 (6 bases). Trimming removed 10 bases from V and 0 bases from J, with 10 bases in between. In germline, CDR1 is ENHRY, CDR2 SYGVKD. This CDR3 spans 13 amino acids. The CDR3 nucleotides are TGTGCCACACAGGGAGATAGCAATCAGCCCCAGCATTTT. Amino acid sequence: CATQGDSNQPQHF.

This clone occurred a few times. The chain employs TRBV1 and TRBJ1-3; TRBD1 is the table's D call and was not checked against the DNA. TRBV1 is a recognized pseudogene. This CDR3 spans 19 amino acids. CDR3 sequence: CTSSPKSKKGHPTGNTIYF. The CDR3 nucleotides are TGCACCAGCAGCCCTAAATCCAAAAAGGGACACCCGACGGGAAACACCATATATTTT.

The chain recombines TRBV2 with TRBJ1-6, with unresolved D. Germline V gives CDR1 SNHLY, CDR2 FYNNEI. The CDR3 has 15 residues. Trimming took 0 bases from V and 6 from J, leaving 9 bases between them. DNA for the CDR3: TGTGCCAGCAGTGAAGCACCATCCGGTAATTCACCCCTCCACTTT. Amino acids: CASSEAPSGNSPLHF.

The chain recombines TRBV18 with TRBJ1-3; tentatively, D is TRBD1 (5 bases). The CDR3 runs to 15 residues. The V gene's germline CDR1 is KGHSH and CDR2 LQKENI. The ends were cut back, 3 bases at V and 3 bases at J, with 12 bases in the middle. The CDR3 nucleotides read TGTGCCAGCTCACCGGCAGGGCCATTTGGAAACACCATATATTTT. It yields the protein CASSPAGPFGNTIYF.

The V and J genes are TRBV11-2 and TRBJ2-3, with unresolved D. This CDR3 is built from 13 residues. Looked up from germline, CDR1 is SGHAT and CDR2 is FQNNGV. Trimming stripped 2 bases from V and 3 bases from J, with 6 bases between. CDR3 coding DNA: TGTGCCAGCAGCTTATTCACAACAGATACGCAGTATTTT. The encoded protein is CASSLFTTDTQYF.

The chain combines TRBV27 with TRBJ2-1, with a weak D call TRBD1 (5 bases). The CDR3 runs 12 residues. Germline V gives CDR1 MNHEY, CDR2 SMNVEV (reference sequence). The V and J ends lost 8 bases and 8 bases respectively, with 13 bases between them. The CDR3, as DNA: TGTGCCAGCGGACGACAGTTCGATGAGCAGTTCTTC. This sequence encodes CASGRQFDEQFF.

The chain uses TRBV5-6 and TRBJ1-2; D is possibly TRBD1 (6 bases). The germline V gene has CDR1 SGHDT and CDR2 YYEEEE. The CDR3 extends over 14 amino acids. Trimming removed 4 bases from V and 6 bases from J, with 16 bases in between. CDR3 DNA: TGTGCCAGCAGCCCCCAGGGGACGGTGAATGGCTACACCTTC. Translating gives CASSPQGTVNGYTF.

DNA of the CDR3: TGTGCCAGCAGCTTACCCTCCCTGAGGGTCCAAGAGACCCAGTACTTC. This encodes CASSLPSLRVQETQYF. V and J are TRBV7-9 and TRBJ2-5; maybe TRBD2 (5 bases). Germline V gene lookup returns CDR1 SEHNR and CDR2 FQNEAQ (reference sequence). V was pared by 2 bases and J by 1 base, with 14 bases between. The CDR3 has 16 residues.

CDR3 loop: CASSLRRGWREGRDTQYF. The CDR3 bases are TGTGCCAGCAGTTTACGGAGGGGATGGCGGGAGGGCCGAGATACGCAGTATTTT. The rearrangement links TRBV27 to TRBJ2-3, with 9 bases lining up with TRBD2. The CDR3 is 18 amino acids. J was trimmed by 5 bases and V by 2 bases; bases with no gene match: 14. Germline V gene sequence: CDR1 MNHEY, CDR2 SMNVEV (reference sequence).

The V gene is TRBV27, the J gene TRBJ2-3, with TRBD2 identical over 10 bases. This CDR3 comprises 15 residues. Germline loops: CDR1 MNHEY, CDR2 SMNVEV (reference sequence). Trimming removed 5 bases from V and 1 base from J; junction bases left unmatched: 3. CDR3 nucleotides: TGTGCCAGCAGTCTTGGGACTAGCGGCACAGATACGCAGTATTTT. This translates into CASSLGTSGTDTQYF.

J is TRBJ2-5 and V is TRBV19; 7 bases are a match to TRBD2. The CDR3 has 14 residues. V lost 6 bases to trimming and J lost 5 bases; unmatched junction nucleotides: 9. In germline, CDR1 is LNHDA, CDR2 SQIVND (reference sequence). The CDR3: CASRHGGSRETQYF. The CDR3 DNA reads as TGTGCCAGTAGACATGGCGGGAGCAGGGAGACCCAGTACTTC.

The J gene is TRBJ1-5, the V gene TRBV11-2; D possibly corresponds to TRBD1 (5 bases). Per the germline V gene, CDR1 is SGHAT and CDR2 is FQNNGV. With 4 bases removed from V and 7 bases from J, the gap between germline ends came to 11 bases. The CDR3 is made up of 13 amino acids. This chain's CDR3 is CASSWGLEQPQHF. CDR3 nucleotide sequence: TGTGCCAGCAGCTGGGGCCTTGAACAGCCCCAGCATTTT.

The chain uses TRBV27 and TRBJ2-3; TRBD2 aligns across 9 bases. Germline V gene sequence: CDR1 MNHEY, CDR2 SMNVEV (reference sequence). The CDR3 length is 16 residues. The V and J ends lost 6 bases and 5 bases, in that order; junction bases with no gene match: 12. CDR3 DNA: TGTGCCAGCAGCTCTAGTGGGTTAGCGGGAGTAGATACGCAGTATTTT. Translated: CASSSSGLAGVDTQYF.